The 17 T cell receptor beta chains below all came from one sample that was sequenced in a study of CD8+ T cells in alopecia areata. Reverse transcription of extracted RNA yielded cDNA, which provided the sequencing template. The assay was immunoSEQ multiplex PCR, and TCRdb's table has in-frame clones only and misses some. The table has about 150,000 clones, 45% to 60% seen once. Material: CD4+ T cells sorted from blood. These receptor sequences come from a human donor in good health.

V and J are TRBV29-1 and TRBJ1-1; D is perhaps TRBD1 (5 bases). The CDR3 extends over 13 amino acids. V gave up 7 bases and J gave up 2 bases, with 14 bases separating them. Germline V lookup: CDR1 SQVTM, CDR2 ANQGSEA. CDR3 sequence: CSASGTGNTEAFF. The CDR3 nucleotides read TGCAGCGCCTCCGGGACGGGAAACACTGAAGCTTTCTTT.

The chain is built from TRBV19 and TRBJ2-7; 8 nucleotides align to TRBD1. The CDR3 has 15 amino acids. V dropped 5 bases and J dropped 3; count of bases not matched to a gene: 9. CDR1 and CDR2 from the germline V gene are LNHDA and SQIVND (reference sequence). The CDR3 nucleotides read TGTGCCAGTAGTCCCCGGACAGGGAGACTCTACGAGCAGTACTTC. Translating gives CASSPRTGRLYEQYF.

There are a few counts of this clone. As DNA, the CDR3 is TGTGCCAGCAGAGAAAGGACTAGCGGGAGCCACAATGAGCAGTTCTTC. Translating it yields CASRERTSGSHNEQFF. The V and J genes are TRBV2 and TRBJ2-1, with 13 positions matching TRBD2. The germline V gene has CDR1 SNHLY and CDR2 FYNNEI. The V segment lost 6 bases and the J segment 5 bases; nucleotides outside the gene matches: 7. The CDR3 loop spans 16 amino acids.

The genes are TRBV5-6 and TRBJ2-5, with a tentative D call TRBD2 (6 bases). The closer fit of TRBJ2-7 to the DNA end suggests the J call may be wrong. Per germline, CDR1 SGHDT and CDR2 YYEEEE. The CDR3 runs to 15 residues. The CDR3 nucleotides read TGTGCCAGCAGTCTCCCGGGACTTATATCCTACGAGCAGTACTTC. It translates to CASSLPGLISYEQYF.

The chain employs TRBV11-2 and TRBJ2-1; TRBD2 aligns across 9 bases. The CDR3 sequence is 15 residues long. V lost 1 base, J lost 4 bases, and 2 bases stayed unmatched. Germline V gene sequence: CDR1 SGHAT, CDR2 FQNNGV. Here the CDR3 DNA reads TGTGCCAGCAGCTTAGGCCTAGCGGGGTACAATGAGCAGTTCTTC. It codes for CASSLGLAGYNEQFF.

Worth noting for this clone: The same CDR3 also results from other DNA sequences found in this sample. The chain has TRBV29-1 and TRBJ2-7, with unresolved D. This CDR3 comprises 14 residues. Trimming took 4 bases from V and 0 from J, leaving 13 bases between them. Looked up from germline, CDR1 is SQVTM and CDR2 is ANQGSEA. The CDR3 reads CSVGRTQNSYEQYF. The CDR3 DNA sequence: TGCAGCGTTGGTCGGACCCAAAACTCCTACGAGCAGTACTTC.

The DNA of the CDR3 is TGTGCCAGCAGCGTAATCCCTCCAGCGAACACTGAAGCTTTCTTT. Protein product: CASSVIPPANTEAFF. The chain carries TRBV9 and TRBJ1-1; D unresolved. The V gene lost 1 base and the J gene lost 1 base, with 11 bases spanning the gap. The germline V gene encodes CDR1 SGDLS and CDR2 YYNGEE. This CDR3 is 15 amino acids long.

This clone has a single count. This sequence joins TRBV6-5 and TRBJ2-3; D not resolved. In germline, CDR1 is MNHEY, CDR2 SVGAGI. Trimming removed 2 bases from V and 2 bases from J, with 5 bases in between. The CDR3 consists of 13 residues. The CDR3 DNA reads TGTGCCAGCAGTTACCAGATCACAGATACGCAGTATTTT. It specifies CASSYQITDTQYF.

The CDR3 here is CATSYRAQPQHF. The DNA of the CDR3 is TGTGCCACAAGTTACAGGGCCCAGCCCCAGCATTTT. The rearrangement joins TRBV19 to TRBJ1-5, with TRBD1 as a possible D gene (6 bases). The CDR3 sequence is 12 residues long. Germline CDR1 is LNHDA and CDR2 is SQIVND (reference sequence). V lost 10 bases, J lost 7 bases, and 14 bases lay in between.

Concerning this clone itself: Because the CDR3's place on the DNA is in doubt, the DNA is left out and the CDR3 is given as listed by TCRdb. V and J are TRBV20-1 and TRBJ1-2; no DNA check was done on the table's D call, TRBD1. The length of the CDR3 is 10 amino acids, counting both ends. The V gene's germline CDR1 is DFQATT and CDR2 SNEGSKA (reference sequence). Here the CDR3 reads CSAVGQGAIF.

The chain joins TRBV15 to TRBJ1-5, with D tentatively TRBD1 (6 bases). V was pared by 0 bases and J by 6 bases, with 9 bases between. CDR1 is LNHNV and CDR2 is YYDKDF in the germline V gene (reference sequence). This CDR3 has 14 residues. The CDR3 DNA reads TGTGCCACCAGCAGAGACAGGGGATCTCAGCCCCAGCATTTT. Protein: CATSRDRGSQPQHF.

This clone showed up just a few times. The chain combines TRBV30 with TRBJ2-6; the D is unclear. Germline CDR1 reads GTSNPN; CDR2 reads SVGIG (reference sequence). The germline V and J ends were trimmed by 3 bases and 2 bases, with 2 bases remaining between them. The length of the CDR3 is 12 residues. As DNA, the CDR3 is TGTGCCTGGAGGGCTGGGGCCAACGTCCTGACTTTC. It is translated as CAWRAGANVLTF.

The chain carries TRBV6-6 and TRBJ2-5; 10 nucleotides align to TRBD2. This CDR3 has 14 amino acids. J lost 7 bases, V lost 0 bases, and 2 bases had no gene match. CDR1 and CDR2 from the germline V gene are MNHNY and SVGAGI (reference sequence). CDR3 region: CASSYSASGRTQYF. The CDR3 nucleotides are TGTGCCAGCAGTTACTCGGCTAGCGGGAGGACCCAGTACTTC.

This chain joins TRBV4-1 and TRBJ1-2; D not resolved. Per the germline V gene, CDR1 is MGHRA and CDR2 is YSYEKL. Between the trimmed V and J ends, which lost 3 bases and 5 bases, there was a span of 16 bases. The CDR3 is made up of 15 amino acids. The CDR3 region is CASSQQPGETYGYTF. The CDR3 DNA is TGCGCCAGCAGCCAGCAACCGGGTGAGACATATGGCTACACCTTC.

This clone was seen more than once but under ten times. V gene TRBV29-1 combines with J gene TRBJ2-7, with D perhaps matching TRBD1 or TRBD2 (5 bases each). Between the trimmed V and J ends, which lost 7 bases and 0 bases, there was a span of 13 bases. The length of the CDR3 is 13 residues. CDR1 and CDR2 from the germline V gene are SQVTM and ANQGSEA. The CDR3 DNA reads TGCAGCGCCCGGCAGGGAGCCTCCTACGAGCAGTACTTC. As protein: CSARQGASYEQYF.

V is TRBV10-3 and J is TRBJ2-2, with 8 bases fitting TRBD1. The junction had 2 bases not matched to a gene; V was cut back by 5 bases and J by 0 bases. CDR3 size: 15 residues. Per germline, CDR1 ENHRY and CDR2 SYGVKD. The CDR3: CAISTTGANTGELFF. DNA for the CDR3: TGTGCCATCAGTACGACAGGGGCGAACACCGGGGAGCTGTTTTTT.

This clone was picked up a small number of times. The chain uses TRBV21-1 and TRBJ1-2; TRBD1 is the table's D call, not checked against the DNA. TRBV21-1 is described as a pseudogene. The CDR3 is 18 residues long. Here the CDR3 DNA reads TGTGCCAGCAGCAAAAAATCCCAGACAGGCCCTTCCTTCTATGGCTACACCTTC. It translates to CASSKKSQTGPSFYGYTF.